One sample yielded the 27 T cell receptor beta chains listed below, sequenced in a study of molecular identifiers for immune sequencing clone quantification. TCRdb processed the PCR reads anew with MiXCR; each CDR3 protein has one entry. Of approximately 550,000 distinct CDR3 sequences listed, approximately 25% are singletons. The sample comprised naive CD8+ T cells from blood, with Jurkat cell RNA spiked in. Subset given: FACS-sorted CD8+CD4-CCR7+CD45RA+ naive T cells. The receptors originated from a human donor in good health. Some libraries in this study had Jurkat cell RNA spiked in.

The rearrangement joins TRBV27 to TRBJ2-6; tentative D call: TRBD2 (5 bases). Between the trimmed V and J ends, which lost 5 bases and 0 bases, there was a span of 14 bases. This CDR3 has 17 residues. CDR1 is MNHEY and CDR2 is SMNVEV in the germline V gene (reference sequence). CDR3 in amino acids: CASSPKTGNSGANVLTF. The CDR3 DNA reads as TGTGCCAGCAGTCCCAAGACCGGGAACTCTGGGGCCAACGTCCTGACTTTC.

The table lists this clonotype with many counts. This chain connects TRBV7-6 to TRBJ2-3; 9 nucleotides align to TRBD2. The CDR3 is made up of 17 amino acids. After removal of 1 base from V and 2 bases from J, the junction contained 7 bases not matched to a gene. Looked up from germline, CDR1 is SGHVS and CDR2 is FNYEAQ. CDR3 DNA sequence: TGTGCCAGCAGCTTAGTCCCAGCGGGAGGATCCACAGATACGCAGTATTTT. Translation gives CASSLVPAGGSTDTQYF.

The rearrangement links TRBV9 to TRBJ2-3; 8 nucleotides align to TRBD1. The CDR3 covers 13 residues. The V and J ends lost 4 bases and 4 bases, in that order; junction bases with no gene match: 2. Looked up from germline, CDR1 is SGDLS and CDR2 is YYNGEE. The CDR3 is CASSTGGSDTQYF. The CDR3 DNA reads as TGTGCCAGCAGCACAGGGGGATCAGATACGCAGTATTTT. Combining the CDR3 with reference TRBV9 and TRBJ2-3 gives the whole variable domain DSGVTQTPKHLITATGQRVTLRCSPRSGDLSVYWYQQSLDQGLQFLIQYYNGEERAKGNILERFSAQQFPDLHSELNLSSLELGDSALYFCASSTGGSDTQYFGPGTRLTVL.

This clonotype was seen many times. Written as DNA, the CDR3 is TGTGCCAGCAGTTGGGCCTACGAGCAGTACTTC. Its translation: CASSWAYEQYF. This sequence joins TRBV28 and TRBJ2-7, with D hard to call. Germline loops: CDR1 MDHEN, CDR2 SYDVKM. There are 11 residues in the CDR3. Deletions cut 4 bases from V and 2 bases from J, with 3 bases between.

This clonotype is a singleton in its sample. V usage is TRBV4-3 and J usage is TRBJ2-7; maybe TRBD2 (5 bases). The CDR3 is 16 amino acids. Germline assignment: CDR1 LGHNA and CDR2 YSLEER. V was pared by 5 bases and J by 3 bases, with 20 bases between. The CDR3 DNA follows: TGCGCCAGCAGCGGGCGTTTAGTAGAGGGATTCTACGAGCAGTACTTC. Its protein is CASSGRLVEGFYEQYF.

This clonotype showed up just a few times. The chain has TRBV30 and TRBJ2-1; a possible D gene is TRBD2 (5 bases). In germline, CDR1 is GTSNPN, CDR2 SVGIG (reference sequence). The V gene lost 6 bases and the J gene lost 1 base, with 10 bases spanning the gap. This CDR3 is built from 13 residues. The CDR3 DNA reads TGTGCCTGCGGGATAGGTTCCTACAATGAGCAGTTCTTC. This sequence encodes CACGIGSYNEQFF. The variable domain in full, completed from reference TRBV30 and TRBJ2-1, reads SQTIHQWPATLVQPVGSPLSLECTVEGTSNPNLYWYRQAAGRGLQLLFYSVGIGQISSEVPQNLSASRPQDRQFILSSKKLLLSDSGFYLCACGIGSYNEQFFGPGTRLTVL.

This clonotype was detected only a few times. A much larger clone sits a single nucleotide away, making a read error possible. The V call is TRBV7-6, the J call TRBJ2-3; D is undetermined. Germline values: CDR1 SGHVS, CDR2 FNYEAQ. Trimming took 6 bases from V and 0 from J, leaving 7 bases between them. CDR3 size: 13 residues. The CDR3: CASSCTSTDTQYF. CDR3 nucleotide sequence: TGTGCCAGCAGTTGTACTAGCACAGATACGCAGTATTTT. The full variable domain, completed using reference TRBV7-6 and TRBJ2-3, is GAGVSQSPRYKVTKRGQDVALRCDPISGHVSLYWYRQALGQGPEFLTYFNYEAQQDKSGLPNDRFSAERPEGSISTLTIQRTEQRDSAMYRCASSCTSTDTQYFGPGTRLTVL.

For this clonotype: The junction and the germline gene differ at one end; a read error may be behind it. The CDR3 reads CASSDIHGTGEFEKLLF. CDR3 coding DNA: TGCGCCAGCAGTGACATCCACGGGACAGGGGAGTTTGAAAAACTGCTTTTT. The chain links TRBV10-2 to TRBJ1-4; 10 bases are shared with TRBD1. The CDR3 contains 17 residues. Germline CDR1 is WSHSY and CDR2 is SAAADI.

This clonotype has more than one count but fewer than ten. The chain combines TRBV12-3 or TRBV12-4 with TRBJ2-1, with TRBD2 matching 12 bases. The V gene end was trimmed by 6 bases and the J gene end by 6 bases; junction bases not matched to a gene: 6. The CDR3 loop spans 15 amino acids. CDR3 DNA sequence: TGTGCCAGCAGCCTCTGGGGACTAGCGGGCAATGAGCAGTTCTTC. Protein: CASSLWGLAGNEQFF.

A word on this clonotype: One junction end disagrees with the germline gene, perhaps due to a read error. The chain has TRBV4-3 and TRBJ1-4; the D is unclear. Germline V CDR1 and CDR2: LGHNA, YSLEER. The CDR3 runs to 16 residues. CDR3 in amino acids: CASSQDPGATNGKLFF. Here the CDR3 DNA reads TGCGCCAGCAGCCAAGATCCGGGAGCAACTAATGGAAAACTGTTTTTT.

CDR3 residues: CASSSPREAASYNEQFF. As DNA, the CDR3 is TGTGCCAGCAGTTCCCCCCGGGAGGCCGCATCCTACAATGAGCAGTTCTTC. The V and J genes are TRBV6-5 and TRBJ2-1, with 7 bases lining up with TRBD2. Germline-derived CDR1 and CDR2 are MNHEY and SVGAGI. V lost 4 bases and J lost 1; bases outside the gene matches: 10. This CDR3 contains 17 residues.

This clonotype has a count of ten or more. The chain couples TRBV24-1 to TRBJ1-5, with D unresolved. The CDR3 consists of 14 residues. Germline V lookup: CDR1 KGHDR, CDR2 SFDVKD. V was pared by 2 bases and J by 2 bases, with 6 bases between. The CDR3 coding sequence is TGTGCCACCAGTGATTATAATGGCAATCAGCCCCAGCATTTT. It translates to CATSDYNGNQPQHF.

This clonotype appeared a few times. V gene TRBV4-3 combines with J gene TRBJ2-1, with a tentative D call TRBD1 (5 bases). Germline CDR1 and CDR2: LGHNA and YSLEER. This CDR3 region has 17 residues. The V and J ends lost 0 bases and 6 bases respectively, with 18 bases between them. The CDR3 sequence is CASSQEWPDSTFNEQFF. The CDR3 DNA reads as TGCGCCAGCAGCCAAGAGTGGCCAGACAGTACCTTCAATGAGCAGTTCTTC.

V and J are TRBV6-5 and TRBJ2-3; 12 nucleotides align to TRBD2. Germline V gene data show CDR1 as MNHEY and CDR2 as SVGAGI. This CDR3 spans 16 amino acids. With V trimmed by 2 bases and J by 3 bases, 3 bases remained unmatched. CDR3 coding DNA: TGTGCCAGCAGTTACCGACTAGCGGGAGAAACAGATACGCAGTATTTT. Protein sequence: CASSYRLAGETDTQYF.

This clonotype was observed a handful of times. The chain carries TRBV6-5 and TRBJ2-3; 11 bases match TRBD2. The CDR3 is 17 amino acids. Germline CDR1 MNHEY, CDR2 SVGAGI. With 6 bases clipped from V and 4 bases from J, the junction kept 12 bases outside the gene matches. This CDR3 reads CASSRKTTSGVSDTQYF. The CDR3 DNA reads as TGTGCCAGCAGCCGAAAAACGACTAGCGGGGTTTCAGATACGCAGTATTTT.

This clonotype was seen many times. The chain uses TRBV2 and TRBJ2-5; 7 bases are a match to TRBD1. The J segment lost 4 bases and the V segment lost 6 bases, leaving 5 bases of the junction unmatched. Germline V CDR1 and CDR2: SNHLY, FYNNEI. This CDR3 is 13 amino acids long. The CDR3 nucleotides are TGTGCCAGCAGGGACAGGACCCCAGAGACCCAGTACTTC. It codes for CASRDRTPETQYF.

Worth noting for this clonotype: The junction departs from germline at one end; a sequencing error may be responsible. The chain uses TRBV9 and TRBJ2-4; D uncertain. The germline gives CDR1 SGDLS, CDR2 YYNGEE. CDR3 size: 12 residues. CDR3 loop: CASSGPKNIRYF. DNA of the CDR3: TGTGCCAGCAGCGGACCTAAAAACATTCGGTACTTC.

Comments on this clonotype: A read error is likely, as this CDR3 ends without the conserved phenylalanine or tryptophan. CDR3 amino acids: CASSFVAAPIYSNQPQHI. In nucleotides, the CDR3 is TGTGCCAGCAGTTTTGTGGCAGCTCCTATTTATAGCAATCAGCCCCAGCATATT. The chain links TRBV12-3 or TRBV12-4 to TRBJ1-5; D not certain. Trimming stripped 3 bases from V and 0 bases from J, with 18 bases between. The CDR3 is 18 residues long.

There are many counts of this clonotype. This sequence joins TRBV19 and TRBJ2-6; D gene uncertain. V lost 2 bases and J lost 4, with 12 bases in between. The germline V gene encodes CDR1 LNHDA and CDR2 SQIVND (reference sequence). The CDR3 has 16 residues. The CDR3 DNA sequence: TGTGCCAGTAGTATATCACGACGATCCGGGGCCAACGTCCTGACTTTC. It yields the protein CASSISRRSGANVLTF.

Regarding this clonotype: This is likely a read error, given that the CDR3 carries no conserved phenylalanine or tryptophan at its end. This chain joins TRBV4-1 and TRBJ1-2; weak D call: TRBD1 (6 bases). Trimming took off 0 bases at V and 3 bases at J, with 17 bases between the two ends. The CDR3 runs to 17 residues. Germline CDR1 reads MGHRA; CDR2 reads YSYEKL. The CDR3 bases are TGCGCCAGCAGCCAAGAAGGGGGGAGCATAAACGACTATGGCTACACCCTC. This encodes CASSQEGGSINDYGYTL.

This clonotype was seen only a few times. CDR3 DNA: TGCAGTGCACCGCCCCTAGCGGGGACCTCAGATACGCAGTATTTT. Protein product: CSAPPLAGTSDTQYF. This sequence joins TRBV20-1 and TRBJ2-3; 9 bases line up with TRBD2. Looked up from germline, CDR1 is DFQATT and CDR2 is SNEGSKA (reference sequence). This CDR3 is built from 15 residues. V lost 6 bases and J lost 4; bases outside the gene matches: 11.

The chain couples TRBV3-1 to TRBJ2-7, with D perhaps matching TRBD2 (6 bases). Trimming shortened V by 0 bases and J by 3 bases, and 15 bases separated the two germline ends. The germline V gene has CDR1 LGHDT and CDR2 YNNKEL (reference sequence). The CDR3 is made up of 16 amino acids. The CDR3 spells CASSQDRGGDLYEQYF. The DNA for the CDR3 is TGTGCCAGCAGCCAAGATCGAGGCGGGGACCTCTACGAGCAGTACTTC.

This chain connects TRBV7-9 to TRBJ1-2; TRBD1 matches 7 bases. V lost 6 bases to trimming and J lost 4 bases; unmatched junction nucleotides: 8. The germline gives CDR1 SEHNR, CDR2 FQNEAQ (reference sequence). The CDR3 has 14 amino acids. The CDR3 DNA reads TGTGCCAGCAGGTCCGGGACAGTTACCTATGGCTACACCTTC. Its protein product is CASRSGTVTYGYTF.

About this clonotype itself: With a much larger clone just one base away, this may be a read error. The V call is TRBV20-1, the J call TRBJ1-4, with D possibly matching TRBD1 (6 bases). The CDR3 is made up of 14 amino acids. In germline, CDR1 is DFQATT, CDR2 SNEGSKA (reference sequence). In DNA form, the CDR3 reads TGCAGTGTTAGAGACCCGGACAGTAATGAAAAACTGTTTTTT. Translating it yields CSVRDPDSNEKLFF.

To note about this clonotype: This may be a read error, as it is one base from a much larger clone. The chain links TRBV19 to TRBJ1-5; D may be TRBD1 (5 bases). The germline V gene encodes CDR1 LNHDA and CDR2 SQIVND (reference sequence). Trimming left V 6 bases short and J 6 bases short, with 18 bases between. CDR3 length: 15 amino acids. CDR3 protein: CASSLATRGSQPQHF. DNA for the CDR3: TGTGCCAGTAGCTTAGCCACCCGGGGCAGTCAGCCCCAGCATTTT.

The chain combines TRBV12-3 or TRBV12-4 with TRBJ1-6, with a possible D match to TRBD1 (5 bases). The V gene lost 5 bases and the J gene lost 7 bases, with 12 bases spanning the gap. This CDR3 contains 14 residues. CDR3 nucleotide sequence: TGTGCCAGCAGTCTAGGGGCGGGGAATTCACCCCTCCACTTT. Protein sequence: CASSLGAGNSPLHF.

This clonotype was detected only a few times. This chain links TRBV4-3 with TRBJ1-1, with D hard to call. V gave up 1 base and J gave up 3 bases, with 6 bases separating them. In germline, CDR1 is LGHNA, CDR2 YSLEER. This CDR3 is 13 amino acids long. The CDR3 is CASSQGVHTEAFF. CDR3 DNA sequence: TGCGCCAGCAGCCAAGGGGTCCACACTGAAGCTTTCTTT.